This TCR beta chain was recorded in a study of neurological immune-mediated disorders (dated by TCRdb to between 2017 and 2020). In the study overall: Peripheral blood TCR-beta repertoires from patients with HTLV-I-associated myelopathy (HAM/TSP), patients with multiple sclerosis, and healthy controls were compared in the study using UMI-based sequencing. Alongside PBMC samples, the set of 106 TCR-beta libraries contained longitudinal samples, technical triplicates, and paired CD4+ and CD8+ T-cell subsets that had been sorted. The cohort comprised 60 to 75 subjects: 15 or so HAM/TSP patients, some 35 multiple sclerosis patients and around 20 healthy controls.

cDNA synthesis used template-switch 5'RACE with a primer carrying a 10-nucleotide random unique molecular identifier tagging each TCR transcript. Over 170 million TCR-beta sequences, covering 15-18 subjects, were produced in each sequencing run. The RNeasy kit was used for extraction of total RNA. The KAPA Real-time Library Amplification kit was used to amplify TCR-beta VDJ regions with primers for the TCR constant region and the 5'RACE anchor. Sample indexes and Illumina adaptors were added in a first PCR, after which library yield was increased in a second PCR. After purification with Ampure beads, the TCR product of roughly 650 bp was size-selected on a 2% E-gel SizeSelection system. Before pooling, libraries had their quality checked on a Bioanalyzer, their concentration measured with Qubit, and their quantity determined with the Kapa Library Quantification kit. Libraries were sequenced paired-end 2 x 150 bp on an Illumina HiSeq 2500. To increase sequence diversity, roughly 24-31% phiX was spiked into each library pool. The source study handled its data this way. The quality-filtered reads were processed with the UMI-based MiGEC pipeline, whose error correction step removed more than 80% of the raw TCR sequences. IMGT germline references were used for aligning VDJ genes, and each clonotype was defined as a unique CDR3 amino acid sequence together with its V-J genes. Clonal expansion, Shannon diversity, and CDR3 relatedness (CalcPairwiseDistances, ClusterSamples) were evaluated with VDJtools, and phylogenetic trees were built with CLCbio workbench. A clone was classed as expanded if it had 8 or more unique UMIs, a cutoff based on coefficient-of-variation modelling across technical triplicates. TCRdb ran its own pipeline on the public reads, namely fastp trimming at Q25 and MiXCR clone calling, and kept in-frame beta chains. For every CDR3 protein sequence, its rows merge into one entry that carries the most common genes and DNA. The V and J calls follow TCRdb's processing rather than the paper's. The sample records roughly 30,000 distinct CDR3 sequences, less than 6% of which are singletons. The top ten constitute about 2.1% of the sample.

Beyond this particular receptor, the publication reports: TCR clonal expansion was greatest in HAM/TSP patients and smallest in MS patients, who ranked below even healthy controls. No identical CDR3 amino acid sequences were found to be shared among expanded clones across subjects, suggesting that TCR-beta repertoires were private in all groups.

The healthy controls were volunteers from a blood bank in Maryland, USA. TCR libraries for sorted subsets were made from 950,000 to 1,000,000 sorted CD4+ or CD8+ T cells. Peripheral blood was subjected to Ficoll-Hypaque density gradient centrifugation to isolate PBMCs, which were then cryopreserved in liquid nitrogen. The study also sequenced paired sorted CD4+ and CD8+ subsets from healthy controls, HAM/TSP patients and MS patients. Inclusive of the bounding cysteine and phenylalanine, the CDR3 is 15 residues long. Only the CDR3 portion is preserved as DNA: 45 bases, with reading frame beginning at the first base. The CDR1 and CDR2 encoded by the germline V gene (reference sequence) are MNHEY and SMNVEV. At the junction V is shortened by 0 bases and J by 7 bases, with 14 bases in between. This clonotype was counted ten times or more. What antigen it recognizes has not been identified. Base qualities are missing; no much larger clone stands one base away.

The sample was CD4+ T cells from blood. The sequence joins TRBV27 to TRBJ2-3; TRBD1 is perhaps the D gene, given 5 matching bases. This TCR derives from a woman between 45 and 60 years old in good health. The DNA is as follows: TGTGCCAGCAGTTTATCAGGGGCTGTAGGGAATACGCAGTATTTT. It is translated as CASSLSGAVGNTQYF.